The 23 T cell receptor beta chains presented below share a single source sample, sequenced in a study of blood T cell repertoires in COVID-19. Sequenced by immunoSEQ multiplex PCR; TCRdb stores in-frame clones only, minus some. The table has approximately 290,000 clones, around 87% seen once; the top ten hold about 2%. The sample was peripheral blood. These receptors came from a man aged 18 to 29 with active or convalescent COVID-19.

This clone was detected once. J is TRBJ2-7 and V is TRBV19; 7 bases agree with TRBD2. Germline lookup yields CDR1 LNHDA and CDR2 SQIVND (reference sequence). Losses at the gene ends were 3 bases for V and 2 bases for J; bases not matched to a gene: 4. The CDR3 covers 14 residues. CDR3 protein: CASSMREGPYEQYF. Here the CDR3 DNA reads TGTGCCAGTAGTATGAGGGAGGGCCCCTACGAGCAGTACTTC.

The chain joins TRBV5-6 to TRBJ1-1, with D possibly TRBD1 on 5 matching bases. The length of the CDR3 is 15 residues. Trimming stripped 0 bases from V and 0 bases from J, with 9 bases between. Germline V CDR1 and CDR2: SGHDT, YYEEEE. Written as DNA, the CDR3 is TGTGCCAGCAGCTTGGTGGGGCCCATGAACACTGAAGCTTTCTTT. Translating it yields CASSLVGPMNTEAFF.

The genes are TRBV7-6 and TRBJ2-1; D unclear. Trimming pared 6 bases from V and 0 bases from J, leaving 15 bases between. The CDR3 is 16 amino acids. CDR1 SGHVS and CDR2 FNYEAQ come from the germline V gene. This chain's CDR3 is CASSLRVHSSYNEQFF. CDR3 sequence (DNA): TGTGCCAGCAGTTTAAGAGTTCATAGCTCCTACAATGAGCAGTTCTTC.

J is TRBJ2-5 and V is TRBV13; D not resolved. V was shortened by 4 bases and J by 2 bases, with 23 bases between the two germline ends. From germline, CDR1 is PRHDT and CDR2 FYEKMQ (reference sequence). The CDR3 contains 18 residues. The CDR3 DNA reads TGTGCCAGCAGCTCAGCTTGGAGCGCCAATATCTTACAAGAGACCCAGTACTTC. As protein: CASSSAWSANILQETQYF.

The chain joins TRBV9 to TRBJ1-5; D is ambiguous. With 1 base removed from V and 5 bases from J, the gap between germline ends came to 7 bases. The CDR3 covers 13 residues. Germline V gene sequence: CDR1 SGDLS, CDR2 YYNGEE. CDR3 DNA sequence: TGTGCCAGCAGCGTATTGGCAGATCAGCCCCAGCATTTT. Encoded protein: CASSVLADQPQHF.

The chain combines TRBV5-1 with TRBJ1-6; D unclear. CDR3 length equals 14 residues. The germline V gene has CDR1 SGHRS and CDR2 YFSETQ. V was clipped by 4 bases and J by 10 bases, with 15 bases between them. CDR3: CASSPDQPGSPLHF. The CDR3, as DNA: TGCGCCAGCAGCCCGGACCAACCGGGGTCACCCCTCCACTTT.

This clone was found once. The chain recombines TRBV11-2 with TRBJ2-2; perhaps TRBD2 as D (5 bases). This CDR3 is built from 14 residues. From germline, CDR1 is SGHAT and CDR2 FQNNGV. The V end was cut by 0 bases, the J end by 5 bases, with 7 bases between. The CDR3 nucleotides read TGTGCCAGCAGCTTAGAGAGGGTAACCGGGGAGCTGTTTTTT. Translation gives CASSLERVTGELFF.

This sequence joins TRBV27 and TRBJ2-1; a possible D gene is TRBD1 (5 bases). CDR1 MNHEY and CDR2 SMNVEV come from the germline V gene (reference sequence). The ends were cut back, 2 bases at V and 5 bases at J, with 13 bases in the middle. This CDR3 contains 15 residues. The CDR3 DNA sequence: TGTGCCAGCAGTTTAGAAACAGGCGGCGACAATGAGCAGTTCTTC. It encodes CASSLETGGDNEQFF.

The chain links TRBV6-6 to TRBJ1-5; D might be TRBD1 (5 bases). V lost 7 bases to trimming and J lost 3 bases, with 13 bases between them. The CDR3 is made up of 14 amino acids. Germline V gene lookup returns CDR1 MNHNY and CDR2 SVGAGI (reference sequence). The DNA for the CDR3 is TGTGCCAGCAAGTTGGGGCAGGTCAATCAGCCCCAGCATTTT. It yields the protein CASKLGQVNQPQHF.

Concerning this clone: Other nucleotide sequences in the sample specify the same CDR3. The rearrangement links TRBV4-1 to TRBJ2-1; perhaps TRBD1 as D (6 bases). Germline CDR1 and CDR2: MGHRA and YSYEKL. V lost 1 base and J 6 bases, leaving 7 bases between the germline ends. The CDR3 extends over 13 amino acids. The DNA of the CDR3 is TGCGCCAGCAGCCAAGTGACAGGCAATGAGCAGTTCTTC. This gives the protein CASSQVTGNEQFF.

The chain joins TRBV7-9 to TRBJ2-1; 7 nucleotides match TRBD1. The length of the CDR3 is 14 residues. V was clipped by 7 bases and J by 5 bases; unmatched bases: 8. CDR1 is SEHNR and CDR2 is FQNEAQ in the germline V gene (reference sequence). The DNA for the CDR3 is TGTGCCAGCATCGGCAGGGGGTCCCACAATGAGCAGTTCTTC. It yields the protein CASIGRGSHNEQFF.

The gene calls are TRBV6-6 and TRBJ2-3; a weak D match, TRBD1 (5 bases). The CDR3 totals 13 residues. Trimming took 4 bases from V and 9 from J, leaving 14 bases between them. Germline CDR1 MNHNY, CDR2 SVGAGI (reference sequence). In DNA, the CDR3 is TGTGCCAGCAGTTTACCCCAGGGTGAAACGCAGTATTTT. It codes for CASSLPQGETQYF.

This clone appeared once. The V gene is TRBV5-1, the J gene TRBJ2-4, with TRBD2 matching 7 bases. The germline V gene encodes CDR1 SGHRS and CDR2 YFSETQ. V shed 1 base, J shed 7 bases, and the junction held 5 bases outside the gene matches. The CDR3 loop spans 14 amino acids. In nucleotides, the CDR3 is TGCGCCAGCAGCTTGTCGGCGGGAGTGAACATTCAGTACTTC. Translated, it gives CASSLSAGVNIQYF. The variable domain in full, completed from reference TRBV5-1 and TRBJ2-4, reads KAGVTQTPRYLIKTRGQQVTLSCSPISGHRSVSWYQQTPGQGLQFLFEYFSETQRNKGNFPGRFSGRQFSNSRSEMNVSTLELGDSALYLCASSLSAGVNIQYFGAGTRLSVL.

This clone was picked up one time. J is TRBJ2-7 and V is TRBV11-2; D is perhaps TRBD1 (5 bases). Germline V gene data show CDR1 as SGHAT and CDR2 as FQNNGV. V shed 5 bases and J shed 6 bases, with 14 bases lying between them. The CDR3 runs 13 residues. The CDR3, as DNA: TGTGCCAGCAGCCGTGTTAGGGGTGGCGAGCAGTACTTC. Translation: CASSRVRGGEQYF. The complete variable domain, with remaining parts taken from reference TRBV11-2 and TRBJ2-7, reads EAGVAQSPRYKIIEKRQSVAFWCNPISGHATLYWYQQILGQGPKLLIQFQNNGVVDDSQLPKDRFSAERLKGVDSTLKIQPAKLEDSAVYLCASSRVRGGEQYFGPGTRLTVT.

CDR3 in amino acids: CSASGHRLGETQYF. CDR3 nucleotides: TGCAGTGCTAGTGGTCACAGGCTGGGAGAGACCCAGTACTTC. The chain uses TRBV20-1 and TRBJ2-5, with a possible D match to TRBD1 (5 bases). Germline assignment: CDR1 DFQATT and CDR2 SNEGSKA (reference sequence). Trimming removed 3 bases from V and 4 bases from J, with 15 bases in between. The CDR3 covers 14 residues.

This chain uses TRBV4-3 with TRBJ2-4, with a weak D call TRBD1 (7 bases). Per germline, CDR1 LGHNA and CDR2 YSLEER. V lost 1 base and J 9 bases, leaving 13 bases between the germline ends. This CDR3 has 14 amino acids. DNA for the CDR3: TGCGCCAGCAGCCAAGGATACAGGGGAGGCATTCAGTACTTC. Amino acid sequence: CASSQGYRGGIQYF.

In this sample, this clone turned up a few times. The V gene is TRBV5-8, the J gene TRBJ1-2, with TRBD1 matching over 9 bases. CDR1 and CDR2 from the germline V gene are SGHTS and YDEGEE. Unmatched junction bases numbered 6, after V lost 4 bases and J lost 2 bases. The CDR3 is made up of 15 amino acids. CDR3 protein: CASSNTGTGNYGYTF. The CDR3 DNA reads as TGTGCCAGCAGCAATACCGGGACAGGGAACTATGGCTACACCTTC.

This rearrangement joins TRBV28 to TRBJ1-4, with 11 nucleotides matching TRBD1. CDR3 length: 19 amino acids. The germline CDR1 and CDR2 sequences are MDHEN and SYDVKM. The J segment lost 1 base and the V segment lost 6 bases, leaving 13 bases of the junction unmatched. CDR3 region: CASRQTNGQGAETNEKLFF. In nucleotides, the CDR3 is TGTGCCAGCAGACAGACAAATGGACAGGGGGCCGAAACTAATGAAAAACTGTTTTTT.

The gene calls are TRBV7-9 and TRBJ1-1, with 9 bases matching TRBD1. This CDR3 spans 15 amino acids. V lost 4 bases, J lost 4 bases, and 7 bases stayed unmatched. Germline CDR1 and CDR2: SEHNR and FQNEAQ (reference sequence). The CDR3 DNA reads as TGTGCCAGCAGCTCTGTACAGGGGGCTGTCACTGAAGCTTTCTTT. This sequence encodes CASSSVQGAVTEAFF.

V and J are TRBV2 and TRBJ1-1, with D possibly matching TRBD1 (6 bases). V gave up 3 bases and J gave up 2 bases, with 22 bases separating them. The CDR3 length is 18 residues. Germline V gene sequence: CDR1 SNHLY, CDR2 FYNNEI. The CDR3 protein is CASSDPTAKTGRNTEAFF. The CDR3 DNA reads as TGTGCCAGCAGTGATCCCACGGCTAAGACAGGAAGAAACACTGAAGCTTTCTTT.

A few counts support this clone. The rearrangement links TRBV6-2 or TRBV6-3 to TRBJ1-6; possible D gene TRBD1, 6 bases. V lost 2 bases and J 10 bases, leaving 12 bases between the germline ends. Per germline, CDR1 MNHEY and CDR2 SVGEGT. The CDR3 length is 14 residues. The CDR3 nucleotides read TGTGCCAGCAGTTACCGGGGGGCGAACTCACCCCTCCACTTT. Protein sequence: CASSYRGANSPLHF.

J is TRBJ2-2 and V is TRBV5-5, with 8 bases lining up with TRBD1. From germline, CDR1 is SGHKS and CDR2 YYEKEE (reference sequence). The CDR3 has 17 residues. With V trimmed by 3 bases and J by 0 bases, 7 bases remained unmatched. The CDR3 DNA reads as TGTGCCAGCAGCTCGACCGGGACAGGATCGAACACCGGGGAGCTGTTTTTT. Translation: CASSSTGTGSNTGELFF.

This chain connects TRBV9 to TRBJ2-5; TRBD2 matches 9 bases. Trimming cost V 1 base and J 0 bases; bases outside gene matches: 4. CDR1 is SGDLS, CDR2 YYNGEE, per germline. The CDR3 contains 16 residues. The CDR3 DNA reads as TGTGCCAGCAGCGTACGGTCTAGCGGGGACCAAGAGACCCAGTACTTC. This encodes CASSVRSSGDQETQYF.